This T cell receptor beta chain was obtained from a study of CD8+ T cells in alopecia areata. Whole-study context: Treatment comprised oral tofacitinib, 5 to 10 mg twice daily, in treated patients.

As concerns this clone: Its antigen is as yet unknown.

Reverse transcription of extracted RNA yielded cDNA, which provided the sequencing template. Produced via immunoSEQ multiplex PCR; TCRdb's table is partial and in-frame only. The table includes over 100,000 clones, approximately 49% detected once. The CDR3 loop spans 14 amino acids. Germline-derived CDR1 and CDR2 are SGHRS and YFSETQ. The ends were cut back, 1 base at V and 5 bases at J, with 12 bases in the middle. Notes on the study in general: Affected scalp, especially in alopecia totalis/universalis, had a higher clonality than normal scalp did.

The J gene is TRBJ1-1, the V gene TRBV5-1; D is ambiguous. The sequenced sample was CD8+ T cells sorted from blood, obtained at week 0. The TCR originated in a human donor with alopecia areata. CDR3 bases: TGCGCCAGCAGCTTGAGGTTCAAGGGAACTGAAGCTTTCTTT. Translating it yields CASSLRFKGTEAFF.